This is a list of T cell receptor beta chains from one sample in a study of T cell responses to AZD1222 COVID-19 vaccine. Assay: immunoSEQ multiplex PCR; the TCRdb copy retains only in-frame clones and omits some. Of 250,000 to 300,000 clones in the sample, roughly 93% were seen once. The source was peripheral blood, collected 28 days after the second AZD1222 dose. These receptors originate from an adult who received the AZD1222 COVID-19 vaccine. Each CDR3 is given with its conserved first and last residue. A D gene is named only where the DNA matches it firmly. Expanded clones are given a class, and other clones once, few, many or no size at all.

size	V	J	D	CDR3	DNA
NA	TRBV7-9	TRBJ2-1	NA	CASSLLLTPHEQFF	TGTGCCAGCAGCTTACTCCTTACCCCCCATGAGCAGTTCTTC
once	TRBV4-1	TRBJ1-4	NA	CASSQGPTEKLFF	TGCGCCAGCAGCCAGGGCCCTACGGAAAAACTGTTTTTT
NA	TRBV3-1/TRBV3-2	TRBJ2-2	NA	CASSLARVSGELFF	TGTGCCAGCAGCCTAGCGAGGGTATCCGGGGAGCTGTTTTTT
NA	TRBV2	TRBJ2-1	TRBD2	CASSLPGLADVRSYNEQFF	TGTGCCAGCAGTCTCCCGGGACTAGCGGACGTTAGGTCCTACAATGAGCAGTTCTTC
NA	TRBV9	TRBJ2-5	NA	CASSVARGGTQYF	TGTGCCAGCAGCGTAGCTCGGGGAGGGACCCAGTACTTC
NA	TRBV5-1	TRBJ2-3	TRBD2	CASSSLRGAGGTDTQYF	TGCGCCAGCAGCTCCCTCCGGGGGGCGGGGGGAACAGATACGCAGTATTTT
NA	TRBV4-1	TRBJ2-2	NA	CASSPGTNTGELFF	TGCGCCAGCAGCCCCGGGACAAACACCGGGGAGCTGTTTTTT
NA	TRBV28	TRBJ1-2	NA	CASSNRGTYGYTF	TGTGCCAGCAGCAACCGCGGAACCTATGGCTACACCTTC
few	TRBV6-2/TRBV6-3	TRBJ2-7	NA	CASSSGDIDEQYF	TGTGCCAGCAGTTCCGGGGACATCGACGAGCAGTACTTC
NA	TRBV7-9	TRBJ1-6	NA	CASSPPGSSYNSPLHF	TGTGCCAGCAGCCCCCCCGGGAGCTCCTATAATTCACCCCTCCACTTT
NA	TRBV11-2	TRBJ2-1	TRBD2	CASSPRLAGGHNEQFF	TGTGCCAGCAGCCCTCGGTTAGCGGGGGGACACAATGAGCAGTTCTTC
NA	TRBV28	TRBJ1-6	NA	CASSFVAYNSPLHF	TGTGCCAGCAGTTTCGTTGCTTATAATTCACCCCTCCACTTT
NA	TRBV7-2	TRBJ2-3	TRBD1	CASQGTRNGDTQYF	TGTGCTTCACAGGGGACACGAAACGGGGATACGCAGTATTTT
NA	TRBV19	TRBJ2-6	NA	CASSIPGHAGANVLTF	TGTGCCAGTAGTATACCGGGACACGCGGGGGCCAACGTCCTGACTTTC
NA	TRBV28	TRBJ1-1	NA	CASTSGSRGTEAFF	TGTGCCAGCACCTCTGGCTCCCGGGGGACTGAAGCTTTCTTT
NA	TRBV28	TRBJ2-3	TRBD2	CASSPGGRSPATDTQYF	TGTGCCAGCAGTCCCGGGGGGAGATCCCCGGCTACAGATACGCAGTATTTT
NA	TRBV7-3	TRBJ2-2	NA	CASSLTSGPWNTGELFF	TGTGCCAGCAGCTTAACGTCGGGACCCTGGAACACCGGGGAGCTGTTTTTT
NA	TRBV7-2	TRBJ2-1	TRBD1	CASSLRQGGYNEQFF	TGTGCCAGCAGCCTACGACAGGGGGGGTACAATGAGCAGTTCTTC
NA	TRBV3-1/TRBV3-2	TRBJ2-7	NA	CASSPAPSESYEQYF	TGTGCCAGCAGCCCCGCCCCAAGCGAATCCTACGAGCAGTACTTC
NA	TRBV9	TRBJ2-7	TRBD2	CASSVATGTSGNEQYF	TGTGCCAGCAGCGTAGCTACGGGGACTAGCGGGAACGAGCAGTACTTC
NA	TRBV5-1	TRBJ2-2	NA	CASSLDRGATELFF	TGCGCCAGCAGCTTGGACCGGGGGGCTACGGAGCTGTTTTTT
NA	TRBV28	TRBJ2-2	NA	CASSPYSGTYTGELFF	TGTGCCAGCAGTCCGTACTCCGGGACCTACACCGGGGAGCTGTTTTTT
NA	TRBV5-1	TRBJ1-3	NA	CASSSGHLSSGNTIYF	TGCGCCAGCAGCTCGGGACACTTGAGCTCTGGAAACACCATATATTTT
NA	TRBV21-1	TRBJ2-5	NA	CARMLRGPKVQETQYF	TGTGCCAGAATGCTCAGGGGGCCCAAGGTCCAAGAGACCCAGTACTTC
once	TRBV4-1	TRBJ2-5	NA	CASSRSVRFETQYF	TGCGCCAGCAGCCGTAGCGTAAGGTTCGAGACCCAGTACTTC
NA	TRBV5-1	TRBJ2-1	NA	CASSRDTKGNEQFF	TGCGCCAGCAGCCGGGACACCAAAGGAAATGAGCAGTTCTTC
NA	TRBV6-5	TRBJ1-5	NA	CASSKSQEQPQHF	TGTGCCAGCAGTAAGAGCCAGGAACAGCCCCAGCATTTT
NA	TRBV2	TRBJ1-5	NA	CASGVMQFNQPQHF	TGTGCCAGCGGCGTCATGCAGTTCAATCAGCCCCAGCATTTT
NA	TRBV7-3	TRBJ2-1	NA	CASSPGKGRSNNEQFF	TGTGCCAGCAGCCCCGGCAAGGGGCGATCGAACAATGAGCAGTTCTTC
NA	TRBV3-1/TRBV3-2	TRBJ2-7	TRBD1	CASSPGQGPSYEQYF	TGTGCCAGCAGCCCTGGACAGGGGCCTTCCTACGAGCAGTACTTC
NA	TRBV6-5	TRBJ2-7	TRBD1	CASRQTGTGGPEQYF	TGTGCCAGCAGACAAACCGGGACAGGGGGCCCCGAGCAGTACTTC
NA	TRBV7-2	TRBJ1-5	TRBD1	CASSPEGDRVHQPQHF	TGTGCCAGCAGCCCCGAAGGGGACAGGGTACATCAGCCCCAGCATTTT
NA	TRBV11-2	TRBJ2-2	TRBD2	CASSLATSGRGFAGELFF	TGTGCCAGCAGCTTAGCGACTAGCGGGAGGGGTTTTGCCGGGGAGCTGTTTTTT
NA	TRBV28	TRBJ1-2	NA	CASSFALFRFYGYTF	TGTGCCAGCAGTTTCGCCCTCTTTCGATTCTATGGCTACACCTTC
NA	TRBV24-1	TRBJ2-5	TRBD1	CATSDPGTGGSTQYF	TGTGCCACCAGTGATCCCGGGACAGGGGGGTCGACCCAGTACTTC
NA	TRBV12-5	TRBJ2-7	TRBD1	CASGLPFFQGALYEQYF	TGTGCTAGTGGTTTACCGTTCTTCCAGGGGGCGTTATACGAGCAGTACTTC
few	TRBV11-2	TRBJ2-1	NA	CASSLDLDSNEQFF	TGTGCCAGCAGCTTAGATCTAGATTCTAATGAGCAGTTCTTC
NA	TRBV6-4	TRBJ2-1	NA	CASSPTRGNEQFF	TGTGCCAGCAGTCCTACTAGGGGCAATGAGCAGTTCTTC
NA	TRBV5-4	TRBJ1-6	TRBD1	CASSPGTGANNSPLHF	TGTGCCAGCAGCCCTGGGACAGGGGCAAATAATTCACCCCTCCACTTT
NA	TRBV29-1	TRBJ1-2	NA	CSVDHLKPPNNYGYTF	TGCAGCGTTGACCATCTTAAGCCCCCAAACAACTATGGCTACACCTTC
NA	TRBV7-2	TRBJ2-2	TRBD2	CASSLVAGGSGELFF	TGTGCCAGCAGCTTAGTAGCGGGGGGCTCCGGGGAGCTGTTTTTT
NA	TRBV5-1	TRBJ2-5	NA	CASSLRHPTEETQYF	TGCGCCAGCAGCTTGCGACACCCTACAGAAGAGACCCAGTACTTC
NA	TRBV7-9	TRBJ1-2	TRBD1	CASSLGTGSGYTF	TGTGCCAGCAGCTTAGGGACAGGGTCCGGCTACACCTTC
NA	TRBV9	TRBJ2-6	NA	CARDGSGANVLTF	TGTGCCCGGGACGGGTCTGGGGCCAACGTCCTGACTTTC
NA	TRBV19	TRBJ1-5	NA	CASSIGNQPQHF	TGTGCCAGTAGTATCGGCAATCAGCCCCAGCATTTT
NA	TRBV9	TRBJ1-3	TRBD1	CASSVRGTGIGSIYF	TGTGCCAGCAGCGTAAGGGGGACAGGGATCGGCTCCATATATTTT
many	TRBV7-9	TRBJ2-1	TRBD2	CASRPPWGGGNEQFF	TGTGCCAGCAGACCGCCTTGGGGGGGTGGCAATGAGCAGTTCTTC
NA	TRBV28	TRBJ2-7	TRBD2	CASSLTSGTSYEQYF	TGTGCCAGCAGTCTGACTAGCGGGACGTCCTACGAGCAGTACTTC
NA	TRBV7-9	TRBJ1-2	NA	CASSLESRRLGYTF	TGTGCCAGCAGCTTAGAATCGCGGCGGTTAGGCTACACCTTC
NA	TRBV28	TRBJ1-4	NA	CASTSGPRGEKLFF	TGTGCCAGCACCTCCGGGCCCAGGGGTGAAAAACTGTTTTTT